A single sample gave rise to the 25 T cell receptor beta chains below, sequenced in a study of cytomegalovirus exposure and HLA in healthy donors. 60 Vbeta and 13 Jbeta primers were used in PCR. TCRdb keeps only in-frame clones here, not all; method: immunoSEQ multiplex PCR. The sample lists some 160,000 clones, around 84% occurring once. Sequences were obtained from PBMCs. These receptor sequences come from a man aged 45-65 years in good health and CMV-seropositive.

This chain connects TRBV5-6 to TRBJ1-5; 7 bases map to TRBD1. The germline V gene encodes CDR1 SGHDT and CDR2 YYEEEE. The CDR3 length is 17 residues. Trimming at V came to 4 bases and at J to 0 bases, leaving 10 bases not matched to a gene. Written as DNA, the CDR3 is TGTGCCAGCAGCGATTACCGACAGGGAGTTAGCAATCAGCCCCAGCATTTT. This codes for CASSDYRQGVSNQPQHF. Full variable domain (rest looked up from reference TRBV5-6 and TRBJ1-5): DAGVTQSPTHLIKTRGQQVTLRCSPKSGHDTVSWYQQALGQGPQFIFQYYEEEERQRGNFPDRFSGHQFPNYSSELNVNALLLGDSALYLCASSDYRQGVSNQPQHFGDGTRLSIL.

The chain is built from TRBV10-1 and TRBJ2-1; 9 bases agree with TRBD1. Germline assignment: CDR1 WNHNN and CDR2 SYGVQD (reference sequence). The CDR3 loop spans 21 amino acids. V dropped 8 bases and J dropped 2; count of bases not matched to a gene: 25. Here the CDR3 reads CASPGTGKGPTHQRAYNEQFF. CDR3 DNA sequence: TGCGCCAGCCCCGGGACAGGGAAGGGCCCGACCCATCAGAGAGCCTACAATGAGCAGTTCTTC.

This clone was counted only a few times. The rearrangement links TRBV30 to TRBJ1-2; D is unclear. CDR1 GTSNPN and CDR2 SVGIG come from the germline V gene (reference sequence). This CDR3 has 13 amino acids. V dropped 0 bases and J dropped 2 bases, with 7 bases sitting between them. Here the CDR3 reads CAWSVGVNYGYTF. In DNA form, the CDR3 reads TGTGCCTGGAGTGTAGGAGTCAACTATGGCTACACCTTC.

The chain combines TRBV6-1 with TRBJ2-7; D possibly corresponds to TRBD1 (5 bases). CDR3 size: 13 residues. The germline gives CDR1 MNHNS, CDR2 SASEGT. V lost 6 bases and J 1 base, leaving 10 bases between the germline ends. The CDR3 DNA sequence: TGTGCCAGCAGCCCGACAGCTTCCTACGAGCAGTACTTC. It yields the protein CASSPTASYEQYF.

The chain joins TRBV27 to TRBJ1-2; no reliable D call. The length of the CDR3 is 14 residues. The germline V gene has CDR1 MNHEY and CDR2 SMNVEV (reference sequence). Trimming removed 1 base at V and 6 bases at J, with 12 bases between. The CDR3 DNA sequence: TGTGCCAGCAGTTTATATCTCGGTCGGGATGGCTACACCTTC. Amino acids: CASSLYLGRDGYTF.

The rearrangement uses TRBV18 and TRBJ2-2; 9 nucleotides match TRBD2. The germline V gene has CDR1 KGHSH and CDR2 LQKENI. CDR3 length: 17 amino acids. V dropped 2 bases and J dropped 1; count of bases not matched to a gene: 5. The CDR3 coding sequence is TGTGCCAGCTCACCATGGCTAGCGGGGAAGAACACCGGGGAGCTGTTTTTT. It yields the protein CASSPWLAGKNTGELFF.

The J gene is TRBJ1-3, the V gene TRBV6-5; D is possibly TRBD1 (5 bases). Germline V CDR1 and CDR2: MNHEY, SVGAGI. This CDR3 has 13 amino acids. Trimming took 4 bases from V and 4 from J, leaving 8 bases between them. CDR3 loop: CASSWTPGNTIYF. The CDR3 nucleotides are TGTGCCAGCAGTTGGACACCCGGAAACACCATATATTTT.

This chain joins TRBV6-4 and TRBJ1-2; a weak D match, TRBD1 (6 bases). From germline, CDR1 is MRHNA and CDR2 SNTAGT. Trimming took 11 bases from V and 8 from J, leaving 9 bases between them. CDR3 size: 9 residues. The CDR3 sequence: CARTAGYTF. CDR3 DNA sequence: TGTGCCCGGACAGCGGGCTACACCTTC.

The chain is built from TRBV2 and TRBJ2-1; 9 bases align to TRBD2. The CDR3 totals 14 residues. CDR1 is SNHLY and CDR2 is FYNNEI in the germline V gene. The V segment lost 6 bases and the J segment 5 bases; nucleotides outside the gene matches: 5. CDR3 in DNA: TGTGCCAGCAGGGGCGGGAGGGGTGACAATGAGCAGTTCTTC. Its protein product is CASRGGRGDNEQFF.

The CDR3 protein is CASRGPNTGELFF. CDR3 in DNA: TGTGCCTCGAGGGGGCCGAACACCGGGGAGCTGTTTTTT. The V call is TRBV7-9, the J call TRBJ2-2; 7 positions agree with TRBD1. The CDR3 runs to 13 residues. Germline-derived CDR1 and CDR2 are SEHNR and FQNEAQ (reference sequence). V trimming: 11 bases; J trimming: 0 bases; junction bases outside the gene matches: 3.

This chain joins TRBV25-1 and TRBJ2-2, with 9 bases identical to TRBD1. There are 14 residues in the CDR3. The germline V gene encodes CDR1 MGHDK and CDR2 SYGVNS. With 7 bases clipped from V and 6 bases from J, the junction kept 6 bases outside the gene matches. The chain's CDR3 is CASTTGGRAGELFF. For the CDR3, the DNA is TGTGCCAGCACTACAGGGGGCCGCGCCGGGGAGCTGTTTTTT.

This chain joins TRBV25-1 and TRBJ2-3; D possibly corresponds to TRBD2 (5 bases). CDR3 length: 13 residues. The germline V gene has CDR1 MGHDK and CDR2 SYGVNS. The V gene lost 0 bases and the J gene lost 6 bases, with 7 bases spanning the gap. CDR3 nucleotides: TGTGCCAGCAGTGAATATCAGCGGGATACGCAGTATTTT. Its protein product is CASSEYQRDTQYF.

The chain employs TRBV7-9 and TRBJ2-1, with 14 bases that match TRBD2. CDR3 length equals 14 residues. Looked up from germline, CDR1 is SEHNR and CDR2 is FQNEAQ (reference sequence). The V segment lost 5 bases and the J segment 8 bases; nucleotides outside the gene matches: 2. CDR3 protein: CASSKTSGRDEQFF. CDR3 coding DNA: TGTGCCAGCAGCAAGACTAGCGGGAGGGATGAGCAGTTCTTC.

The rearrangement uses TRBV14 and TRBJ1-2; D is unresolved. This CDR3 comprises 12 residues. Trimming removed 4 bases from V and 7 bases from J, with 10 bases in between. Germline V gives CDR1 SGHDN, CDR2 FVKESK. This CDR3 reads CASSLGAFGYTF. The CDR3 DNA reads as TGTGCCAGCAGCCTTGGAGCCTTTGGCTACACCTTC.

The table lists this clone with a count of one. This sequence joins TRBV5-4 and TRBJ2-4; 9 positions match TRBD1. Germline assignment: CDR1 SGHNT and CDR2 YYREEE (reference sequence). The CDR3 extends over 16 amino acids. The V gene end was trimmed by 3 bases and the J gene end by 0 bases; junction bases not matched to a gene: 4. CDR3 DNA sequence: TGTGCCAGCAGCTCACAGGGGGCGAAAGCCAAAAACATTCAGTACTTC. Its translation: CASSSQGAKAKNIQYF. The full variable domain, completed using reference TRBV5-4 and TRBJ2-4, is ETGVTQSPTHLIKTRGQQVTLRCSSQSGHNTVSWYQQALGQGPQFIFQYYREEENGRGNFPPRFSGLQFPNYSSELNVNALELDDSALYLCASSSQGAKAKNIQYFGAGTRLSVL.

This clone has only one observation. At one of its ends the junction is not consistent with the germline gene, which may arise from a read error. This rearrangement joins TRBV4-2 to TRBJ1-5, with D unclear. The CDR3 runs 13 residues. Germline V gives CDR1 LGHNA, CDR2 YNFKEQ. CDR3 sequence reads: CASNQDPGQPQHF. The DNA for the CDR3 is TGTGCCAGCAACCAAGACCCAGGCCAGCCCCAGCATTTT.

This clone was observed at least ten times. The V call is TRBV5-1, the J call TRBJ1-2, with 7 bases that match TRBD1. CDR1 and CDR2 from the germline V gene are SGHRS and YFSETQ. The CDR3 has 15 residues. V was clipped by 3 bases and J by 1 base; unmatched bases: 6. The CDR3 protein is CASSSDGQDNYGYTF. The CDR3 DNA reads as TGCGCCAGCAGCTCAGATGGACAGGATAACTATGGCTACACCTTC.

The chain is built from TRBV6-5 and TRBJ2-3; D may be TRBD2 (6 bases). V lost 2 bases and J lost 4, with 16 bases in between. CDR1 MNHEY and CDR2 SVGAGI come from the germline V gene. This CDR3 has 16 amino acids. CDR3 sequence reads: CASSYVAGSVSDTQYF. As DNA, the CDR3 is TGTGCCAGCAGTTACGTGGCCGGGAGTGTATCAGATACGCAGTATTTT.

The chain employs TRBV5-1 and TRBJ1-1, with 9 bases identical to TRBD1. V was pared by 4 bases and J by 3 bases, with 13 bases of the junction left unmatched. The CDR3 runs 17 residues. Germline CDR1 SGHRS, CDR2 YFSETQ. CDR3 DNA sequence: TGCGCCAGCAGCCTAAGAGGGACAGGGTTTTTGGACACTGAAGCTTTCTTT. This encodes CASSLRGTGFLDTEAFF. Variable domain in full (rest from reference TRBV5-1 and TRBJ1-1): KAGVTQTPRYLIKTRGQQVTLSCSPISGHRSVSWYQQTPGQGLQFLFEYFSETQRNKGNFPGRFSGRQFSNSRSEMNVSTLELGDSALYLCASSLRGTGFLDTEAFFGQGTRLTVV.

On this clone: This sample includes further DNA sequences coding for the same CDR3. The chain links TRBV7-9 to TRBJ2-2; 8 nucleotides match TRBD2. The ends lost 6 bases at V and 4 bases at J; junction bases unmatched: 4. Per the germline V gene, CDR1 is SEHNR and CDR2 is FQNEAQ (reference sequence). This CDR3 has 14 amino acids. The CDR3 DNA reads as TGTGCCAGCAGTCTAACTAGCGGCACCGGGGAGCTGTTTTTT. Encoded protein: CASSLTSGTGELFF.

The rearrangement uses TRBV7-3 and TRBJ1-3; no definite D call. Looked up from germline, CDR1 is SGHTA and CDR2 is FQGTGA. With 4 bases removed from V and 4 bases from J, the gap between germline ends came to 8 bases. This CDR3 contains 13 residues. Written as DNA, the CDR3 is TGTGCCAGCAGCTCCTACCCCGGAAACACCATATATTTT. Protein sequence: CASSSYPGNTIYF.

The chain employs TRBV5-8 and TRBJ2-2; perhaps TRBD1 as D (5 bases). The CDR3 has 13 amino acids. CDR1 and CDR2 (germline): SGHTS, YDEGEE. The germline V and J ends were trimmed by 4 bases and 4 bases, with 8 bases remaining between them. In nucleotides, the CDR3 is TGTGCCAGCAGCCAAAGGGGCACCGGGGAGCTGTTTTTT. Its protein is CASSQRGTGELFF.

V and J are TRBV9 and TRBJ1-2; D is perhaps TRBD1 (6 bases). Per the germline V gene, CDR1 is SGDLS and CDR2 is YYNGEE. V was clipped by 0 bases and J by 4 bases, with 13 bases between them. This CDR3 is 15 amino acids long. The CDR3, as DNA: TGTGCCAGCAGCGTAGACCAACAGGGTAGCTATGGCTACACCTTC. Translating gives CASSVDQQGSYGYTF.

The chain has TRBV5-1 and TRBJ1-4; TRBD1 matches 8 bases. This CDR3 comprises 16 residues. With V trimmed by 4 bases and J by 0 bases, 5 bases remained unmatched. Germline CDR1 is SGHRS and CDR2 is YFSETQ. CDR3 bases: TGCGCCAGCAGCGAGGACAGGGTTGCAACTAATGAAAAACTGTTTTTT. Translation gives CASSEDRVATNEKLFF.

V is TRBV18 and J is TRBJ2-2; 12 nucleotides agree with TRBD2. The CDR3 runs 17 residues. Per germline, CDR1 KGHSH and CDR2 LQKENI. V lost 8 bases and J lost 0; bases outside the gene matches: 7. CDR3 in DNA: TGTGCCAGCGCATCTAGCGGGAGGGCCGCGAACACCGGGGAGCTGTTTTTT. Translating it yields CASASSGRAANTGELFF.